This T cell receptor (beta chain) appears in the sequencing data of a study of blood T cells in healthy people across ages. A second about 7 to 11 cycle PCR used barcoded and J-beta primers. The template-switch adaptor, which had 12 random nucleotides, put a tag on each cDNA molecule. Via MiXCR, TCRdb re-called the 5' RACE reads, giving one row per CDR3 protein. The sample lists fewer than 1,000,000 distinct CDR3 sequences; around 42% were seen once. The table lists this clonotype with a few counts. The CDR3 consists of 14 residues. The V end was cut by 7 bases, the J end by 4 bases, with 16 bases between.

Sample: blood. The chain employs TRBV12-3 or TRBV12-4 and TRBJ1-2; D not resolved. This sequence was found in a man aged 55-75 years in good health. CDR3 amino acids: CASTASVRPYGYTF. The CDR3 DNA sequence: TGTGCCAGCACTGCCAGTGTACGTCCCTATGGCTACACCTTC.